The clone carrying this T cell receptor beta chain was detected only once. Its antigen is unidentified. Other DNA sequences in the sample encode the same CDR3. CDR1 SGHRS and CDR2 YFSETQ come from the germline V gene. The CDR3 extends over 12 amino acids. Trimming cost V 4 bases and J 1 base, with 6 bases left between them. CD45RO-negative cells were positively selected for CCR7, leaving out terminally differentiated effector memory CD45RA+ cells. Every subset had its genomic DNA shared out evenly among several immunoSEQ plates. This table comes from immunoSEQ multiplex PCR, and its TCRdb copy is limited to in-frame clones, with some not included. The table has around 2.1 million clones, under 95% seen once. This entry belongs to a study of shared clonotypes between healthy human individuals. Across the whole study: Ranging from 18 to 49 in age, donors were two women and a few men. Study-wide results and caveats: Naive subsets usually exceeded memory subsets in estimated richness.

This sequence was found in a man between 18 and 35 years old in good health. Some clones in this sample may be carry-over from other donors' samples. The rearrangement links TRBV5-1 to TRBJ2-7; no firm D call. Sequencing was carried out using naive CD8+ T cells from PBMCs. This chain's CDR3 is CASSLTSYEQYF. In nucleotides, the CDR3 is TGCGCCAGCAGCCTTACATCCTACGAGCAGTACTTC. Full variable domain (rest looked up from reference TRBV5-1 and TRBJ2-7): KAGVTQTPRYLIKTRGQQVTLSCSPISGHRSVSWYQQTPGQGLQFLFEYFSETQRNKGNFPGRFSGRQFSNSRSEMNVSTLELGDSALYLCASSLTSYEQYFGPGTRLTVT.